In its sample, the clone carrying this T cell receptor (beta chain) was seen a few times. This CDR3 has 17 amino acids. The trim removed 2 bases at V and 4 bases at J, leaving 9 bases unmatched. The V gene's germline CDR1 is SGHTA and CDR2 FQGNSA. Every isolated RNA sample was fully reverse transcribed, so sequencing captured expressed TCRB transcripts. Method: immunoSEQ multiplex PCR; TCRdb's copy keeps in-frame clones and lacks some. Among more than 130,000 clones listed, 6.5% to 8.5% were seen once. The source of the sample is a study of beta chain features in type 1 diabetes. The sequence was obtained from a woman aged 25 to 39 in good health. The V call is TRBV7-2, the J call TRBJ2-1; TRBD2 aligns across 9 bases. The sample consisted of central memory CD4+ T cells from blood. In DNA form, the CDR3 reads TGTGCCAGCAGCTTACGGGCTAGCGGGACCTATTACAATGAGCAGTTCTTC. It is translated as CASSLRASGTYYNEQFF.